The present TCR beta chain was sequenced within a study of T-cell reconstitution after alpha-beta-depleted transplantation in children. Unique molecular identifiers were incorporated when the TCRbeta library was constructed. TCRdb independently ran MiXCR on the PCR reads; one entry per CDR3 protein. Among hundreds of thousands of distinct CDR3 sequences listed, over 9.5% were seen once. CDR1 SGHRS and CDR2 YFSETQ come from the germline V gene. The CDR3 extends over 11 amino acids. The V gene lost 5 bases and the J gene lost 7 bases, with 10 bases spanning the gap. The chain combines TRBV5-1 with TRBJ2-7, with D perhaps matching TRBD1 (7 bases). This clonotype was sampled from a human donor who donated a stem cell graft to a child with acute myeloid leukemia. Sequenced here: PBMCs from the stem cell graft donor, sampled from the stem cell graft. The CDR3 is CASREGQEQYF. DNA for the CDR3: TGCGCCAGCAGGGAGGGACAGGAGCAGTACTTC. Drawing the rest from reference TRBV5-1 and TRBJ2-7, the complete variable domain is KAGVTQTPRYLIKTRGQQVTLSCSPISGHRSVSWYQQTPGQGLQFLFEYFSETQRNKGNFPGRFSGRQFSNSRSEMNVSTLELGDSALYLCASREGQEQYFGPGTRLTVT.